One TCR beta chain is described in this entry. The target antigen is unknown. The sample comes from a study of cytomegalovirus exposure and HLA in healthy donors. Notes on the study in general: As immune exposure information, only CMV serostatus was available. It was fewer than 200 TCR beta chains that were listed as cytomegalovirus-associated. Rare TCR sequences predominated, though certain public TCRs were found in many donors.

In the PCR, 60 Vbeta and 13 Jbeta primers were used. Clones were sequenced by immunoSEQ multiplex PCR, and TCRdb holds only the in-frame ones, with some missing. Of 70,000 to 80,000 clones listed, approximately 81% were seen once; the top ten hold roughly 8.9%. There are 16 residues in the CDR3. With 0 bases clipped from V and 0 bases from J, the junction kept 2 bases outside the gene matches. Source material: PBMCs. The rearrangement uses TRBV23-1 and TRBJ1-3; TRBD1 matches at 7 bases. TRBV23-1 is known as an ORF, though its function is uncertain. The source of this sequence is a woman aged 40 to 50 in good health and CMV-seropositive. CDR3 coding DNA: TGCGCCAGCAGTCAATCGGGACAGATCTCTGGAAACACCATATATTTT. It codes for CASSQSGQISGNTIYF.